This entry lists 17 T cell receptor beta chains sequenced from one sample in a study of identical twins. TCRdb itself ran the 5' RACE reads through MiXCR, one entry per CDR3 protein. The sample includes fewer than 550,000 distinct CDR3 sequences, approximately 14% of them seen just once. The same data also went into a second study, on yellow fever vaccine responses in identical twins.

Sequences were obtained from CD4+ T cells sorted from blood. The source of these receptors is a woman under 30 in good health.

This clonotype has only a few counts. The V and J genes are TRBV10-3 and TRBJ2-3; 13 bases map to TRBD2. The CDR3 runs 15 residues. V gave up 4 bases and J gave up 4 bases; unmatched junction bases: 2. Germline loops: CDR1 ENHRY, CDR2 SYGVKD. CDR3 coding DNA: TGTGCCATCAGTGCGACTAGCGGGAGGTCAGATACGCAGTATTTT. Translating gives CAISATSGRSDTQYF.

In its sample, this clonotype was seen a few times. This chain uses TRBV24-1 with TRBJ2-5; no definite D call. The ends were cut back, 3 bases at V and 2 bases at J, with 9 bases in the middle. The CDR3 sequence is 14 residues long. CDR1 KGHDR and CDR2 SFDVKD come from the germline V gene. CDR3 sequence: CATSDRLRQETQYF. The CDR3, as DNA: TGTGCCACCAGTGATCGTTTGAGGCAAGAGACCCAGTACTTC.

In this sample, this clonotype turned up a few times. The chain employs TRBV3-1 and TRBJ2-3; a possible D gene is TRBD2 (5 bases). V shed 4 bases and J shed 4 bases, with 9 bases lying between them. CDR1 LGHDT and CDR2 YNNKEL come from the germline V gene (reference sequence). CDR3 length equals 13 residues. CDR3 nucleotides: TGTGCCAGCAGCCGCTGGACTTCAGATACGCAGTATTTT. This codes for CASSRWTSDTQYF.

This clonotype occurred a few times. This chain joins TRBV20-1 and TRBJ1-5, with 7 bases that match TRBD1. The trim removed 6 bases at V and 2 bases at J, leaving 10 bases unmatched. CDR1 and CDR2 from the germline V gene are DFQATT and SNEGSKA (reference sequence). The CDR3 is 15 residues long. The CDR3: CSANQGGTGNQPQHF. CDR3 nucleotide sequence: TGCAGTGCCAACCAAGGCGGGACAGGCAATCAGCCCCAGCATTTT.

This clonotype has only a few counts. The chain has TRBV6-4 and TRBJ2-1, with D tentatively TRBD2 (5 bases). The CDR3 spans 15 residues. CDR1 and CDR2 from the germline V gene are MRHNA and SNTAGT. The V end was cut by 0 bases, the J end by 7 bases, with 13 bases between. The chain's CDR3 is CASSDSTRPGNEQFF. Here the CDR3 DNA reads TGTGCCAGCAGTGACTCGACTCGACCGGGGAATGAGCAGTTCTTC.

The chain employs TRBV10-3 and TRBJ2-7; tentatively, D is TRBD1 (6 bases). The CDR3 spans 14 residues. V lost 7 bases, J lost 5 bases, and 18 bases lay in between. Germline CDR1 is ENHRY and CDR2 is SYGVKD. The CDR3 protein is CAITKTQGQNEQYV. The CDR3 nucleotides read TGTGCCATCACCAAGACGCAGGGGCAAAACGAGCAGTACGTC.

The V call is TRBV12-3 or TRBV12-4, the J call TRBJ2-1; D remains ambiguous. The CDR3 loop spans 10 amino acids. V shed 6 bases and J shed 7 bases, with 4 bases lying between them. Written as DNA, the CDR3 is TGTGCCAGCAGCCGGAATGAGCAGTTCTTC. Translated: CASSRNEQFF.

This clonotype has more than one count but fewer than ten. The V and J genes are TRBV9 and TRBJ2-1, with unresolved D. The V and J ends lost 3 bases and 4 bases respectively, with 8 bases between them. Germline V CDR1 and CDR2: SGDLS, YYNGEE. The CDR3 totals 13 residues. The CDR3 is CASSGQLYNEQFF. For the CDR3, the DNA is TGTGCCAGCAGCGGTCAGCTTTACAATGAGCAGTTCTTC.

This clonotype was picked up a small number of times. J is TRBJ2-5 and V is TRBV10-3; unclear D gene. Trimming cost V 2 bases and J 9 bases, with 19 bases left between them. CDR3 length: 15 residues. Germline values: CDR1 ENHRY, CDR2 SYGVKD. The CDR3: CAISEMGGSDLPQYF. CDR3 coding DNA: TGTGCCATCAGTGAGATGGGCGGCAGCGACCTGCCCCAGTACTTC.

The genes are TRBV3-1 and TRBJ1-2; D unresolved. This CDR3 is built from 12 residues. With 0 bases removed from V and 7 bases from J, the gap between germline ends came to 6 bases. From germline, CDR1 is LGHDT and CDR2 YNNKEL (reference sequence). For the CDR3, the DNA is TGTGCCAGCAGCCAAGAAGGTTTTGGCTACACCTTC. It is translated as CASSQEGFGYTF.

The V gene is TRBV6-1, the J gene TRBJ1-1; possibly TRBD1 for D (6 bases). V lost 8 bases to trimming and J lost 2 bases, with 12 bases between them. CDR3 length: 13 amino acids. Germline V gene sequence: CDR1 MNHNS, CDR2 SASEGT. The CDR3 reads CASRRGGNTEAFF. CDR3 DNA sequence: TGTGCCAGCCGTCGAGGGGGAAACACTGAAGCTTTCTTT.

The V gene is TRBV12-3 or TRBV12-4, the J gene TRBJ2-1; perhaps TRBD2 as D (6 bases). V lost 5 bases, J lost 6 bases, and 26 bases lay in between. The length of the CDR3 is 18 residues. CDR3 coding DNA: TGTGCCAGCAGTAGAGGTGGCGGGGCCCCTCCACGGGGCAATGAGCAGTTCTTC. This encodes CASSRGGGAPPRGNEQFF.

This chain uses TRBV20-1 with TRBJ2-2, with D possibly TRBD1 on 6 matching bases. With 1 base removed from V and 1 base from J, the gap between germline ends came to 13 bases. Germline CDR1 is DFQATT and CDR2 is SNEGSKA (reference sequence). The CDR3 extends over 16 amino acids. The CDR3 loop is CSARGLTGWNTGELFF. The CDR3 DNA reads TGCAGTGCTAGAGGCCTGACAGGATGGAACACCGGGGAGCTGTTTTTT.

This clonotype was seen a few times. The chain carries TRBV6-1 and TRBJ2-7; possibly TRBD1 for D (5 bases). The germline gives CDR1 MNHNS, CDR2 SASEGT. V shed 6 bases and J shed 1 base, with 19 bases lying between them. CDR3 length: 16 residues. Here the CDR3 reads CASSSQPTEFSYEQYF. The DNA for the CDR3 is TGTGCCAGCAGCTCCCAACCGACAGAATTTTCCTACGAGCAGTACTTC.

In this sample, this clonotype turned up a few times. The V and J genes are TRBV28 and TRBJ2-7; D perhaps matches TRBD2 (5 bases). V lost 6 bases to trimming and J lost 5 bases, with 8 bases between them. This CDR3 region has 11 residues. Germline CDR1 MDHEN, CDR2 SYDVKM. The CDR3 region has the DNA TGTGCCAGCAGGTCGGGGAACGAGCAGTACTTC. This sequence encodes CASRSGNEQYF. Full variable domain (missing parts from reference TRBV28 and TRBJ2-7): DVKVTQSSRYLVKRTGEKVFLECVQDMDHENMFWYRQDPGLGLRLIYFSYDVKMKEKGDIPEGYSVSREKKERFSLILESASTNQTSMYLCASRSGNEQYFGPGTRLTVT.

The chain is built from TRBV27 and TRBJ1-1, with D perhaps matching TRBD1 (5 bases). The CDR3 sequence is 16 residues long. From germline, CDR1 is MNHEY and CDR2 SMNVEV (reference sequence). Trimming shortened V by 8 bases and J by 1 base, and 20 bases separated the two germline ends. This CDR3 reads CASHFRAQRGNTEAFF. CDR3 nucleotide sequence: TGTGCCAGCCATTTTAGGGCCCAGAGGGGGAACACTGAAGCTTTCTTT.

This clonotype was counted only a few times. In DNA, the CDR3 is TGCGCCAGCAGAGCTAGCGGAATTACAGATACGCAGTATTTT. Amino acid sequence: CASRASGITDTQYF. This chain uses TRBV10-1 with TRBJ2-3; 7 nucleotides line up with TRBD2. V was pared by 6 bases and J by 3 bases, with 6 bases of the junction left unmatched. Germline V gene data show CDR1 as WNHNN and CDR2 as SYGVQD (reference sequence). The CDR3 sequence is 14 residues long.